This is a list of T cell receptor beta chains from one sample in a study of cytotoxic CD8 clonotypes in ibrutinib-treated CLL. Clones were sequenced by immunoSEQ multiplex PCR, and TCRdb holds only the in-frame ones, with some missing. The sample carries some 29,000 clones, approximately 68% recorded once. Sequenced here: PBMCs, sampled after 24 months of ibrutinib treatment. These receptors were obtained from a human donor with chronic lymphocytic leukemia. The CDR3 runs from the conserved cysteine through the conserved F or W. Fields, in order: V gene, clone size, J gene, D gene, CDR3 DNA, CDR3 protein. D genes are given only for firm matches. Rows give clone size only sometimes, using once, few, many, or a class for an expanded clone.

v_call: TRBV6-5; clone_size: .; j_call: TRBJ2-7; d_call: .; cdr3_nt: TGTGCCAGCAGTTACCGGACCAGAGGGACCTACGAGCAGTACTTC; cdr3_aa: CASSYRTRGTYEQYF
v_call: TRBV29-1; clone_size: .; j_call: TRBJ1-4; d_call: .; cdr3_nt: TGCAGCGTTGAAGATACCCGGGCAGGTCGCGAAAAACTGTTTTTT; cdr3_aa: CSVEDTRAGREKLFF
v_call: TRBV7-9; clone_size: once; j_call: TRBJ1-1; d_call: TRBD1; cdr3_nt: TGTGCCAGCAGCGGGGACAGTGGTACCACTGAAGCTTTCTTT; cdr3_aa: CASSGDSGTTEAFF
v_call: TRBV7-3; clone_size: .; j_call: TRBJ2-2; d_call: TRBD1; cdr3_nt: TGTGCCAGCAGCTTATCAGGGGGCACCGGGGAGCTGTTTTTT; cdr3_aa: CASSLSGGTGELFF
v_call: TRBV6-5; clone_size: .; j_call: TRBJ2-5; d_call: .; cdr3_nt: TGTGCCAGCAGTCCCCTCGGGGGTCGAGGGACCCAGTACTTC; cdr3_aa: CASSPLGGRGTQYF
v_call: TRBV19; clone_size: .; j_call: TRBJ2-2; d_call: .; cdr3_nt: TGTGCCAGTACCGGCGTTTTTTCCGCGAACACCGGGGAGCTGTTTTTT; cdr3_aa: CASTGVFSANTGELFF
v_call: TRBV28; clone_size: .; j_call: TRBJ1-1; d_call: TRBD1; cdr3_nt: TGTGCCAGCAGCTTGGACAGGGTGGATGAAGCTTTCTTT; cdr3_aa: CASSLDRVDEAFF
v_call: TRBV5-6; clone_size: few; j_call: TRBJ1-1; d_call: .; cdr3_nt: TGTGCCAGCAGCTTGGCCCAAGTTAAGGGTGCAGCTTTCTTT; cdr3_aa: CASSLAQVKGAAFF
v_call: TRBV9; clone_size: .; j_call: TRBJ1-3; d_call: TRBD1; cdr3_nt: TGTGCCAGCAGCGTAAAGTCGATGGACAGGGTGTTTGGAAACACCATATATTTT; cdr3_aa: CASSVKSMDRVFGNTIYF
v_call: TRBV4-1; clone_size: few; j_call: TRBJ2-7; d_call: TRBD2; cdr3_nt: TGCGCCAGCAGCCAAAAAAGTATAGCGGGGGGGATATACGACGAGCAGTACTTC; cdr3_aa: CASSQKSIAGGIYDEQYF
v_call: TRBV4-1; clone_size: .; j_call: TRBJ1-4; d_call: .; cdr3_nt: TGCGCCAGCAGCCAAGTCAGGACATTCGAATATGCAACTAATGAAAAACTGTTTTTT; cdr3_aa: CASSQVRTFEYATNEKLFF
v_call: TRBV12-5; clone_size: .; j_call: TRBJ2-1; d_call: .; cdr3_nt: TGTGCTAGTGGTTTGGGCAGGGGATCTTACAATGAGCAGTTCTTC; cdr3_aa: CASGLGRGSYNEQFF
v_call: TRBV30; clone_size: .; j_call: TRBJ1-1; d_call: TRBD1; cdr3_nt: TGTGCCTGGAACTTGGGACAGGTGAACACTGAAGCTTTCTTT; cdr3_aa: CAWNLGQVNTEAFF
v_call: TRBV15; clone_size: .; j_call: TRBJ1-3; d_call: TRBD1; cdr3_nt: TGTGCCACCAGCGGTGGGACAGGGACTGGAAACACCATATATTTT; cdr3_aa: CATSGGTGTGNTIYF
v_call: TRBV29-1; clone_size: .; j_call: TRBJ1-1; d_call: TRBD1; cdr3_nt: TGCAGCGTTGAAGGGCCAGGGGGCATAAAGGGAGCTTTCTTT; cdr3_aa: CSVEGPGGIKGAFF
v_call: TRBV5-1; clone_size: few; j_call: TRBJ2-7; d_call: TRBD1; cdr3_nt: TGCGCCAGCAGCCAGGGGACCGGGACAGGGGCCTACGAGCAGTACTTC; cdr3_aa: CASSQGTGTGAYEQYF
v_call: TRBV27; clone_size: .; j_call: TRBJ1-5; d_call: .; cdr3_nt: TGTGCCAGCGCCCTCGTGATGCGTCAGCCCCAGCATTTT; cdr3_aa: CASALVMRQPQHF
v_call: TRBV30; clone_size: .; j_call: TRBJ1-4; d_call: .; cdr3_nt: TGTGCCTGGAGTGTGCCCCCTCCCGGGACAACTAATGAAAAACTGTTTTTT; cdr3_aa: CAWSVPPPGTTNEKLFF
v_call: TRBV7-6; clone_size: .; j_call: TRBJ2-2; d_call: .; cdr3_nt: TGTGCCAGCAGCTTAGATAGGGGGGGCCACACCGGGGAGCTGTTTTTT; cdr3_aa: CASSLDRGGHTGELFF
v_call: TRBV30; clone_size: .; j_call: TRBJ2-3; d_call: TRBD2; cdr3_nt: TGTGCCTGGAGTGTCCCTAGCGGTAGCACAGATACGCAGTATTTT; cdr3_aa: CAWSVPSGSTDTQYF
v_call: TRBV2; clone_size: .; j_call: TRBJ2-7; d_call: TRBD2; cdr3_nt: TGTGCCAGCAGTGAGTCGGCGGGGGGCTCCTACGAGCAGTACTTC; cdr3_aa: CASSESAGGSYEQYF
v_call: TRBV6-6; clone_size: .; j_call: TRBJ2-5; d_call: TRBD2; cdr3_nt: TGTGCCAGCAGTTATAGCGGGGGCCAAGAGACCCAGTACTTC; cdr3_aa: CASSYSGGQETQYF
v_call: TRBV30; clone_size: .; j_call: TRBJ1-1; d_call: .; cdr3_nt: TGTGCCTGCCCAGGGTGGGGCACTGAAGCTTTCTTT; cdr3_aa: CACPGWGTEAFF
v_call: TRBV7-2; clone_size: few; j_call: TRBJ2-2; d_call: TRBD2; cdr3_nt: TGTGCCAGCAGCTTAGGAGCGGGGGGGCCGACCGGGGAGCTGTTTTTT; cdr3_aa: CASSLGAGGPTGELFF
v_call: TRBV28; clone_size: .; j_call: TRBJ2-5; d_call: .; cdr3_nt: TGTGCCAGCAGTTTCCTCCGCAGGGGACATGAGACCCAGTACTTC; cdr3_aa: CASSFLRRGHETQYF
v_call: TRBV6-5; clone_size: .; j_call: TRBJ1-2; d_call: .; cdr3_nt: TGTGCCAGCAGTTACGGTCCAGGTGGCGGCTACACCTTC; cdr3_aa: CASSYGPGGGYTF
v_call: TRBV5-1; clone_size: .; j_call: TRBJ2-6; d_call: .; cdr3_nt: TGCGCCAGCAGCTTGGTGCCCTCTGGGGCCAACGTCCTGACTTTC; cdr3_aa: CASSLVPSGANVLTF
v_call: TRBV7-8; clone_size: .; j_call: TRBJ2-7; d_call: TRBD2; cdr3_nt: TGTGCCAGCAGCTCCGGACTAGCGGGGGGATCCTACGAGCAGTACTTC; cdr3_aa: CASSSGLAGGSYEQYF
v_call: TRBV9; clone_size: .; j_call: TRBJ2-2; d_call: TRBD1; cdr3_nt: TGTGCCAGCAGCCCCAAAGGGGTGGGGGACAGGAACACCGGGGAGCTGTTTTTT; cdr3_aa: CASSPKGVGDRNTGELFF
v_call: TRBV5-1; clone_size: .; j_call: TRBJ1-5; d_call: .; cdr3_nt: TGCGCCAGTGGACAAGATCAGCCCCAGCATTTT; cdr3_aa: CASGQDQPQHF
v_call: TRBV6-1; clone_size: .; j_call: TRBJ1-5; d_call: .; cdr3_nt: TGTGCCAGCAGTGAAGTCAGGGGCTGGGGACAGCCCCAGCATTTT; cdr3_aa: CASSEVRGWGQPQHF
v_call: TRBV7-3; clone_size: .; j_call: TRBJ1-1; d_call: TRBD1; cdr3_nt: TGTGCCAGCAGCTTAACGGGACAGGGGGAGGTTTTCTTT; cdr3_aa: CASSLTGQGEVFF
v_call: TRBV5-1; clone_size: few; j_call: TRBJ2-1; d_call: .; cdr3_nt: TGCGCCAGCAGCCGGGTTTTGAGGTCACCAAATGAGCAGTTCTTC; cdr3_aa: CASSRVLRSPNEQFF